The sequence of this T cell receptor (beta chain) was determined in a study of a mutant IDH1 vaccine in newly diagnosed glioma. This sample's time point: week 35, safety follow-up. Every vaccination contained 300 ug of the mutant IDH1 20-mer peptide and was paired with topical imiquimod. Eight vaccine doses were administered to patients at weeks 1, 3, 5, 7, 11, 15, 19 and 23. On this clone: The antigen is unknown.

TCRdb's table, derived via immunoSEQ multiplex PCR, lists solely in-frame clones and lacks some. The sample has about 27,000 clones; around three quarters are singletons. The TCR sequence derives from a man aged 50-59 years with glioma. Here the sequenced sample was PBMCs, taken from a glioma patient whose treatment included an IDH1 peptide vaccine.

The CDR3 sequence is CASSRTSGEEQYF. The CDR3 bases are TGCGCCAGCAGCCGGACTAGCGGGGAAGAGCAGTACTTC. The chain couples TRBV4-1 to TRBJ2-7; TRBD2 matches 12 bases. Germline V gene data show CDR1 as MGHRA and CDR2 as YSYEKL. J lost 7 bases, V lost 4 bases, and 2 bases had no gene match. CDR3 size: 13 residues.